Below are 16 T cell receptor beta chains sequenced from a single sample in a study of T cell clones after liver transplantation. The assay was immunoSEQ multiplex PCR, and TCRdb's table has in-frame clones only and misses some. The sample has tens of thousands of clones; more than 90% are singletons. The starting material was CD4+ T cells from blood, obtained before liver transplant. The origin of the receptors is a human donor who received a liver transplant.

The V gene is TRBV6-5, the J gene TRBJ2-3, with a weak D call TRBD1 (6 bases). Germline V gene lookup returns CDR1 MNHEY and CDR2 SVGAGI. Trimming pared 5 bases from V and 6 bases from J, leaving 9 bases between. CDR3 length: 12 amino acids. The CDR3 spells CASSPTGDTQYF. The CDR3 nucleotides read TGTGCCAGCAGTCCCACAGGGGATACGCAGTATTTT.

This rearrangement joins TRBV11-3 to TRBJ2-2; D unclear. The CDR3 is 12 residues long. V was trimmed by 8 bases and J by 1 base, leaving 5 bases between them. CDR1 SGHNT and CDR2 YENEEA come from the germline V gene. CDR3 sequence (DNA): TGTGCCAGCGTTAAGAACACCGGGGAGCTGTTTTTT. This translates into CASVKNTGELFF.

This sequence joins TRBV10-3 and TRBJ2-1, with 8 nucleotides matching TRBD2. Germline V gene sequence: CDR1 ENHRY, CDR2 SYGVKD. Trimming at V came to 6 bases and at J to 8 bases, leaving 9 bases not matched to a gene. The CDR3 has 14 residues. The CDR3 protein is CAIRDSGSTYEQFF. The CDR3 DNA follows: TGTGCCATCAGGGACAGCGGGAGCACCTATGAGCAGTTCTTC.

Only one count was recorded for this clone. The chain couples TRBV7-8 to TRBJ1-1; D possibly corresponds to TRBD1 (5 bases). Trimming stripped 4 bases from V and 3 bases from J, with 15 bases between. Germline loops: CDR1 SGHVS, CDR2 FQNEAQ. This CDR3 is 15 amino acids long. CDR3 sequence (DNA): TGTGCCAGCAGCTCCAGCAGGGTGTCGGACACTGAAGCTTTCTTT. Amino acid sequence: CASSSSRVSDTEAFF.

V gene TRBV11-2 combines with J gene TRBJ2-3, with D maybe TRBD2 (5 bases). Germline assignment: CDR1 SGHAT and CDR2 FQNNGV. V shed 5 bases and J shed 0 bases, with 15 bases lying between them. The CDR3 covers 16 residues. The CDR3 coding sequence is TGTGCCAGCAGCCCGGGGAGAGGTGGTAGCACAGATACGCAGTATTTT. As protein: CASSPGRGGSTDTQYF.

This chain links TRBV2 with TRBJ2-1, with a possible D match to TRBD2 (5 bases). Germline V lookup: CDR1 SNHLY, CDR2 FYNNEI. V was trimmed by 4 bases and J by 2 bases, leaving 15 bases between them. The CDR3 consists of 16 residues. In DNA form, the CDR3 reads TGTGCCAGCAGTGCTGGTGAGGGAGCGCCCTACAATGAGCAGTTCTTC. This translates into CASSAGEGAPYNEQFF.

The rearrangement uses TRBV7-9 and TRBJ2-1; D ambiguous. V was cut by 2 bases and J by 7 bases, with 6 bases left in between. The CDR3 is made up of 12 amino acids. Germline CDR1 is SEHNR and CDR2 is FQNEAQ (reference sequence). CDR3 DNA sequence: TGTGCCAGCAGCTTATCCCCGAATGAGCAGTTCTTC. Translating it yields CASSLSPNEQFF.

The rearrangement links TRBV6-4 to TRBJ2-7; D might be TRBD1 (5 bases). The CDR3 runs 14 residues. Trimming took off 6 bases at V and 1 base at J, with 13 bases between the two ends. From germline, CDR1 is MRHNA and CDR2 SNTAGT. As DNA, the CDR3 is TGTGCCAGCAGAGCCACAGGTGGTTCCTACGAGCAGTACTTC. It specifies CASRATGGSYEQYF.

The chain employs TRBV11-2 and TRBJ2-3; 7 nucleotides line up with TRBD2. The CDR3 is made up of 15 amino acids. CDR1 is SGHAT and CDR2 is FQNNGV in the germline V gene. Trimming removed 4 bases from V and 3 bases from J; junction bases left unmatched: 7. CDR3 sequence: CASSSGTIATDTQYF. CDR3 bases: TGTGCCAGCAGCTCCGGGACTATCGCAACAGATACGCAGTATTTT.

The chain joins TRBV27 to TRBJ2-2; 8 bases line up with TRBD1. There are 15 residues in the CDR3. The ends lost 3 bases at V and 4 bases at J; junction bases unmatched: 4. CDR1 and CDR2 (germline): MNHEY, SMNVEV (reference sequence). CDR3 sequence (DNA): TGTGCCAGCAGTTTTCAGGGGGCGAGCACCGGGGAGCTGTTTTTT. Its protein is CASSFQGASTGELFF.

The V gene is TRBV6-4, the J gene TRBJ2-2, with D possibly being TRBD1 or TRBD2 (5 bases each). The CDR3 loop spans 15 amino acids. Germline CDR1 MRHNA, CDR2 SNTAGT. V dropped 4 bases and J dropped 3 bases, with 12 bases sitting between them. CDR3 region: CASSAQGRDTGELFF. For the CDR3, the DNA is TGTGCCAGCAGTGCCCAGGGACGGGACACCGGGGAGCTGTTTTTT.

V is TRBV18 and J is TRBJ1-5, with a possible D match to TRBD1 (5 bases). V lost 6 bases, J lost 4 bases, and 16 bases lay in between. CDR1 and CDR2 (germline): KGHSH, LQKENI. This CDR3 spans 15 amino acids. The CDR3 bases are TGTGCCAGCTCCCTGTCGCGCAGGGAGAATCAGCCCCAGCATTTT. Amino acids: CASSLSRRENQPQHF.

The CDR3 loop reads CASSPKNTGTGAWNEQFF. CDR3 bases: TGTGCCAGCAGCCCAAAGAATACCGGGACAGGGGCCTGGAATGAGCAGTTCTTC. The chain couples TRBV7-3 to TRBJ2-1; TRBD1 matches 10 bases. The ends lost 5 bases at V and 7 bases at J; junction bases unmatched: 17. The CDR3 runs to 18 residues. Germline V gives CDR1 SGHTA, CDR2 FQGTGA.

CDR3 nucleotides: TGTGCCAGCAGCAAACTATGCCGGGAGTTTCACGAGCAGTACTTC. The encoded protein is CASSKLCREFHEQYF. The chain carries TRBV21-1 and TRBJ2-7; TRBD2, the table's D call, was not compared with the DNA. TRBV21-1 is a listed pseudogene. The CDR3 consists of 15 residues.

The chain has TRBV5-1 and TRBJ2-1; D possibly uses TRBD1 or TRBD2 (6 bases each). Trimming left V 2 bases short and J 4 bases short, with 19 bases between. The CDR3 length is 17 residues. Germline V gene sequence: CDR1 SGHRS, CDR2 YFSETQ. DNA of the CDR3: TGCGCCAGCAGCTTTATGGGGGCGAGGGGGGTTTACAATGAGCAGTTCTTC. Residues: CASSFMGARGVYNEQFF.

In regard to this clone: The conserved phenylalanine or tryptophan normally closing the CDR3 is absent here, so this likely arose from a read error. It is unclear where the CDR3 begins or ends on the DNA, so no DNA is shown, and the CDR3 is as TCRdb lists it. CDR3 residues: CASSEGLGQKKFL. The chain has TRBV2 and TRBJ1-4; TRBD1, the table's D call, lacks a check against the DNA. The V gene's germline CDR1 is SNHLY and CDR2 FYNNEI. The CDR3 is 13 residues long, counting both termini.